This T cell receptor beta chain was retrieved from a study of cytomegalovirus exposure and HLA in healthy donors. Looking at the study overall: In terms of ancestry, the Caucasian-associated cluster contained about 80% of the roughly 400 genotyped donors. Study-wide points: Most of the TCR beta V segments (in an earlier analysis) were productive either about 90% or about 30% of the time. Some V segments could not be told apart, so they were left out, TRBV6-2 and TRBV6-3 among them. Relative to equally common others, HLA-associated TCR beta chains showed greater clonal expansion in a later analysis.

CDR1 is ENHRY and CDR2 is SYGVKD in the germline V gene. V lost 8 bases to trimming and J lost 7 bases, with 12 bases between them. CDR3 length equals 12 residues. As concerns this clone: Its antigen is not identified.

Primers included in the PCR were 60 Vbeta and 13 Jbeta primers. Produced via immunoSEQ multiplex PCR; TCRdb's table is partial and in-frame only. The sample carries 45,000 to 65,000 clones, about 72% recorded once. The chain couples TRBV10-3 to TRBJ2-1; perhaps TRBD1 as D (6 bases). The sequence derives from a woman aged 40 to 49 in good health and CMV-seropositive. The specimen was PBMCs. The CDR3 DNA sequence: TGTGCCATCCGGGACACGGAGAATGAGCAGTTCTTC. Translating it yields CAIRDTENEQFF.